This T cell receptor beta chain was retrieved from a study of PD-L1 blockade in urothelial cancer. About the study: At 3 weeks (second dose) and 6 weeks after starting treatment, blood was analyzed.

Time point here: peripheral blood 6 weeks after treatment start. Libraries were prepared by immunoSEQ multiplex PCR; TCRdb keeps only in-frame clonotypes and omits some of them. The sample has about 50,000 clones; approximately 85% are singletons. Germline V CDR1 and CDR2: LNHDA, SQIVND (reference sequence). V dropped 0 bases and J dropped 0 bases, with 18 bases sitting between them. CDR3 size: 19 residues. Sequencing was performed on PBMCs, taken around atezolizumab (anti-PD-L1) treatment. The source of this sequence is a man between 50 and 59 years old with urothelial cancer. This sequence joins TRBV19 and TRBJ1-5; maybe TRBD1 (5 bases). CDR3 DNA: TGTGCCAGTAGTATAGATTTTTCTGGTACCAGGGCTAGCAATCAGCCCCAGCATTTT. This encodes CASSIDFSGTRASNQPQHF.